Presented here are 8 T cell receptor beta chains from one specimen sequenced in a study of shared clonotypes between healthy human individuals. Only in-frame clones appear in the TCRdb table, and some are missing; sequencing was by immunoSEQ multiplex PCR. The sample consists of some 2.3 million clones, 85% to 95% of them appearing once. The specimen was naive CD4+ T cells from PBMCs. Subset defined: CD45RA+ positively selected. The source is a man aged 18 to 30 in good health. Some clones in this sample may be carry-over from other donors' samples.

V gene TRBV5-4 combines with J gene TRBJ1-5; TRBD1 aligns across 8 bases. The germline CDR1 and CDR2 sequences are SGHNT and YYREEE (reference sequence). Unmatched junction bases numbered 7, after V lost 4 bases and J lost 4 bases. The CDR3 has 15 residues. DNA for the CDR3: TGTGCCAGCAGCGCGGGGACAGGCCTAAATCAGCCCCAGCATTTT. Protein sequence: CASSAGTGLNQPQHF.

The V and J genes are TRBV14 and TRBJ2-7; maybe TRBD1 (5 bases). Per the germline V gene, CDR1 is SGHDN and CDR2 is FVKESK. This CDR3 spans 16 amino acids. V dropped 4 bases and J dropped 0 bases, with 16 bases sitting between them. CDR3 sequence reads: CASSPLRPTASYEQYF. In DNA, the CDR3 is TGTGCCAGCAGCCCTCTTCGACCGACAGCCTCCTACGAGCAGTACTTC.

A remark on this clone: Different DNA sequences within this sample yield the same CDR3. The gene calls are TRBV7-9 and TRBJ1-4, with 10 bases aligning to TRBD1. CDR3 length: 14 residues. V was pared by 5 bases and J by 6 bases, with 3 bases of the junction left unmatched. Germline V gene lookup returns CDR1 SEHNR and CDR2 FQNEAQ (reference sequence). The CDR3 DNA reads TGTGCCAGCAGCCCGGGGACAGGGGATGAAAAACTGTTTTTT. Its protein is CASSPGTGDEKLFF.

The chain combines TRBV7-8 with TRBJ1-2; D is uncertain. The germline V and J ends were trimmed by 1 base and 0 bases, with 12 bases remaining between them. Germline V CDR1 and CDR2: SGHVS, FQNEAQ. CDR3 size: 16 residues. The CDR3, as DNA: TGTGCCAGCAGCTTAGGTAGCAGAGCCCCTAACTATGGCTACACCTTC. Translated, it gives CASSLGSRAPNYGYTF.

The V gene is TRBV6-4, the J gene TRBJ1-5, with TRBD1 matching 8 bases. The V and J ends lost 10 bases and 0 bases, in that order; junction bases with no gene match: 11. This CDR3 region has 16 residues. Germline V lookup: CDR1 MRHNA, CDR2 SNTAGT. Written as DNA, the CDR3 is TGTGCCACCCCTGCCAGGGGGCGGAATAGCAATCAGCCCCAGCATTTT. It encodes CATPARGRNSNQPQHF.

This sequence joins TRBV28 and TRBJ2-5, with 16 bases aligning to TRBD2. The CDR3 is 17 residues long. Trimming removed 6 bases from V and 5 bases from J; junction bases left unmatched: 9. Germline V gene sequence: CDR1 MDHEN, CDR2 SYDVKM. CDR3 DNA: TGTGCCAGCAGACCCGGGACTAGCGGGAGGGCCCGGGAGACCCAGTACTTC. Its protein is CASRPGTSGRARETQYF.

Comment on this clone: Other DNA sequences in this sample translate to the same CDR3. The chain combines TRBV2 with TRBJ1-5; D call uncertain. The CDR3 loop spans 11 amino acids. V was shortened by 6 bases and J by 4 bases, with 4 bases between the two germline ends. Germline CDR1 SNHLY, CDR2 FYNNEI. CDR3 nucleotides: TGTGCCAGCAGCGAGAATCAGCCCCAGCATTTT. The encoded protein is CASSENQPQHF.

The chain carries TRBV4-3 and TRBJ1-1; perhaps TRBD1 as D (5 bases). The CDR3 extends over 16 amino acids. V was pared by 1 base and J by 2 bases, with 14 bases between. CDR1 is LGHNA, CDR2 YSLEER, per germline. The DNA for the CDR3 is TGCGCCAGCAGCCAAGGGCGAGACAGTTACAACACTGAAGCTTTCTTT. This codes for CASSQGRDSYNTEAFF.